This passage covers 22 T cell receptor beta chains from one sample sequenced in a study of response to subunit inactivated influenza vaccine. TCRdb fed the RT-PCR reads into MiXCR, producing one record per CDR3 protein. This sample has 150,000 to 200,000 distinct CDR3 sequences, with about 11% found just once. Here the sequenced sample was CD8+ T cells sorted from PBMCs, taken roughly 24 months after vaccination. Receptors were obtained from a man aged 50-75 years who received an inactivated influenza vaccine.

This clonotype was seen a handful of times. The chain is built from TRBV2 and TRBJ2-7; 7 bases are a match to TRBD1. Germline CDR1 SNHLY, CDR2 FYNNEI. CDR3 length: 14 amino acids. The trim removed 2 bases at V and 3 bases at J, leaving 4 bases unmatched. CDR3 coding DNA: TGTGCCAGCAGTGAATTGGGACAGAGCTACGAGCAGTACTTC. Its protein is CASSELGQSYEQYF. Full variable domain (remainder filled in from reference TRBV2 and TRBJ2-7): EPEVTQTPSHQVTQMGQEVILRCVPISNHLYFYWYRQILGQKVEFLVSFYNNEISEKSEIFDDQFSVERPDGSNFTLKIRSTKLEDSAMYFCASSELGQSYEQYFGPGTRLTVT.

In the case of this clonotype: Germline and junction disagree at one end, which may indicate a read error. This chain uses TRBV15 with TRBJ2-1; 8 nucleotides agree with TRBD1. Germline V lookup: CDR1 LNHNV, CDR2 YYDKDF (reference sequence). The CDR3 has 16 residues. This CDR3 is CAISRKWGTGYNEQFF. For the CDR3, the DNA is TGTGCCATCAGCAGAAAATGGGGGACAGGCTACAATGAGCAGTTCTTC.

The CDR3 DNA reads as TGTGCCAGCAGCCACGACTGGACTAGCGGGAGTGGGGAGACCCAGTACTTC. It codes for CASSHDWTSGSGETQYF. This chain uses TRBV14 with TRBJ2-5, with 13 bases lining up with TRBD2. V lost 3 bases and J lost 5; bases outside the gene matches: 9. The CDR3 runs to 17 residues. Per germline, CDR1 SGHDN and CDR2 FVKESK.

This clonotype showed up many times. The chain is built from TRBV28 and TRBJ2-1, with a tentative D call TRBD1 (6 bases). Trimming took off 5 bases at V and 3 bases at J, with 11 bases between the two ends. The CDR3 loop spans 14 amino acids. The germline CDR1 and CDR2 sequences are MDHEN and SYDVKM. The CDR3 DNA is TGTGCCAGCAGTGGCCGGGACAACTACAATGAGCAGTTCTTC. Protein product: CASSGRDNYNEQFF.

V is TRBV7-9 and J is TRBJ1-2; the match to TRBD1 covers 10 bases. V was clipped by 5 bases and J by 7 bases; unmatched bases: 7. In germline, CDR1 is SEHNR, CDR2 FQNEAQ (reference sequence). The CDR3 totals 14 residues. CDR3 sequence reads: CASSVGTGESGYTF. In DNA, the CDR3 is TGTGCCAGCAGCGTCGGGACAGGGGAGTCTGGCTACACCTTC.

This clonotype was seen a few times. The gene calls are TRBV20-1 and TRBJ1-1; D not resolved. This CDR3 region has 14 residues. V lost 0 bases and J 0 bases, leaving 8 bases between the germline ends. Germline CDR1 and CDR2: DFQATT and SNEGSKA (reference sequence). The CDR3 nucleotides are TGCAGTGCTAGAGAGGTGTTCCTGAACACTGAAGCTTTCTTT. Its protein is CSAREVFLNTEAFF.

This clonotype has a count of ten or more. CDR3 DNA sequence: TGTGCCAGCAGCGTTAACTCGGCTGAGCAGTTCTTC. Encoded protein: CASSVNSAEQFF. This chain connects TRBV9 to TRBJ2-1; no firm D call. From germline, CDR1 is SGDLS and CDR2 YYNGEE. The CDR3 covers 12 residues. Trimming shortened V by 2 bases and J by 9 bases, and 9 bases separated the two germline ends.

The chain links TRBV12-3 or TRBV12-4 to TRBJ2-4, with 7 bases matching TRBD1. Trimming cost V 5 bases and J 3 bases; bases outside gene matches: 4. The CDR3 extends over 14 amino acids. The CDR3 DNA reads as TGTGCCAGCAGTCCCGGACAGGACAAAAACATTCAGTACTTC. This gives the protein CASSPGQDKNIQYF.

CDR3 DNA: TGTGCCAGCAGCCCCCAGGGGGCGGAGGGGGAGCTGTTTTTT. Protein sequence: CASSPQGAEGELFF. The chain combines TRBV6-1 with TRBJ2-2, with TRBD1 matching 8 bases. Germline loops: CDR1 MNHNS, CDR2 SASEGT. The CDR3 is 14 residues long. J gave up 8 bases and V 6 bases, and 8 bases lay outside the gene matches.

There are a few counts of this clonotype. V and J are TRBV4-1 and TRBJ2-1; D remains unclear. Trimming removed 3 bases from V and 8 bases from J, with 14 bases in between. This CDR3 spans 14 amino acids. The germline V gene has CDR1 MGHRA and CDR2 YSYEKL. The CDR3, as DNA: TGCGCCAGCAGCCAGGATTTAACTTGGGATGAGCAGTTCTTC. It yields the protein CASSQDLTWDEQFF.

The chain employs TRBV5-6 and TRBJ2-5; no firm D call. Trimming cost V 4 bases and J 5 bases, with 15 bases left between them. Germline V lookup: CDR1 SGHDT, CDR2 YYEEEE. The CDR3 is made up of 14 amino acids. The chain's CDR3 is CASSESYTAETQYF. The DNA for the CDR3 is TGTGCCAGCAGCGAGAGTTACACCGCTGAGACCCAGTACTTC.

This clonotype was seen at least ten times. V and J are TRBV19 and TRBJ2-1, with TRBD2 matching over 9 bases. The CDR3 sequence is 13 residues long. The junction had 1 base not matched to a gene; V was cut back by 8 bases and J by 2 bases. CDR1 and CDR2 from the germline V gene are LNHDA and SQIVND (reference sequence). The CDR3 DNA sequence: TGTGCCAGTTCTAGCGGGACCTACAATGAGCAGTTCTTC. Translation: CASSSGTYNEQFF.

This clonotype was found a few times. The rearrangement links TRBV6-1 to TRBJ1-4, with 7 bases fitting TRBD1. V lost 6 bases and J lost 2; bases outside the gene matches: 3. The CDR3 runs to 14 residues. Germline CDR1 reads MNHNS; CDR2 reads SASEGT. CDR3 region: CASSPGGTNEKLFF. For the CDR3, the DNA is TGTGCCAGCAGCCCAGGGGGTACTAATGAAAAACTGTTTTTT.

This clonotype was seen only a few times. The chain has TRBV12-3 or TRBV12-4 and TRBJ2-3; 7 bases are shared with TRBD2. There are 14 residues in the CDR3. After removal of 3 bases from V and 1 base from J, the junction contained 1 base not matched to a gene. In DNA, the CDR3 is TGTGCCAGCAGTTTTACTAGCGGCACAGATACGCAGTATTTT. Protein: CASSFTSGTDTQYF.

The chain has TRBV25-1 and TRBJ2-5; TRBD2 matches 10 bases. The V gene's germline CDR1 is MGHDK and CDR2 SYGVNS. CDR3 length equals 18 residues. V lost 0 bases to trimming and J lost 7 bases; unmatched junction nucleotides: 14. The CDR3 region is CASSEYDLAGEASGTQYF. The CDR3 DNA follows: TGTGCCAGCAGTGAATATGATCTAGCGGGAGAAGCAAGTGGGACCCAGTACTTC.

The chain couples TRBV7-2 to TRBJ2-7; D possibly corresponds to TRBD1 (6 bases). Trimming shortened V by 3 bases and J by 5 bases, and 11 bases separated the two germline ends. This CDR3 has 13 amino acids. The germline gives CDR1 SGHTA, CDR2 FQGNSA. The chain's CDR3 is CASSFTQGHEQYF. The CDR3 DNA sequence: TGTGCCAGCAGCTTTACACAGGGACACGAGCAGTACTTC.

The table lists this clonotype with a few counts. The chain carries TRBV6-2 or TRBV6-3 and TRBJ2-1, with TRBD2 matching 10 bases. The trim removed 2 bases at V and 10 bases at J, leaving 11 bases unmatched. The V gene's germline CDR1 is MNHEY and CDR2 SVGEGT. The CDR3 runs 16 residues. The CDR3 nucleotides read TGTGCCAGCAGTTACCCAGCAGCGGGAGGGACCCGGGAGCAGTTCTTC. Protein product: CASSYPAAGGTREQFF.

The V and J genes are TRBV7-9 and TRBJ1-1; no firm D call. There are 12 residues in the CDR3. Germline CDR1 and CDR2: SEHNR and FQNEAQ (reference sequence). The ends were cut back, 5 bases at V and 7 bases at J, with 11 bases in the middle. CDR3 residues: CASSPLRDEAFF. DNA of the CDR3: TGTGCCAGCAGCCCCCTAAGGGATGAAGCTTTCTTT.

This chain links TRBV10-2 with TRBJ1-2; 8 bases map to TRBD1. After removal of 7 bases from V and 6 bases from J, the junction contained 7 bases not matched to a gene. CDR3 size: 13 residues. Germline V CDR1 and CDR2: WSHSY, SAAADI. In nucleotides, the CDR3 is TGCGCCAGCACCCCGGACAGGGTTGATGGCTACACCTTC. This sequence encodes CASTPDRVDGYTF.

This clonotype was detected only a few times. The J gene is TRBJ2-2, the V gene TRBV7-2, with D possibly being TRBD1 (8 bases). Germline CDR1 SGHTA, CDR2 FQGNSA. The CDR3 totals 15 residues. V lost 3 bases to trimming and J lost 5 bases, with 13 bases between them. The CDR3 sequence is CASSLYRGGTGELFF. CDR3 nucleotides: TGTGCCAGCAGCTTGTACAGGGGGGGAACCGGGGAGCTGTTTTTT.

V gene TRBV7-9 combines with J gene TRBJ1-1; D not certain. V was cut by 5 bases and J by 10 bases, with 11 bases left in between. The germline gives CDR1 SEHNR, CDR2 FQNEAQ (reference sequence). There are 11 residues in the CDR3. The CDR3 nucleotides read TGTGCCAGCAGCACCTCTTCCGGAGCTTTCTTT. This sequence encodes CASSTSSGAFF.

The chain employs TRBV10-2 and TRBJ2-1; no clear D. Germline V lookup: CDR1 WSHSY, CDR2 SAAADI. V was pared by 3 bases and J by 0 bases, with 6 bases between. The CDR3 spans 14 residues. DNA for the CDR3: TGCGCCAGCAGTGAATTGAGCTCCTACAATGAGCAGTTCTTC. Its protein product is CASSELSSYNEQFF.